What follows is one T cell receptor beta chain and its context. Sequencing used immunoSEQ multiplex PCR; TCRdb keeps in-frame clones, though not all of them. The sample carries about 160,000 clones, roughly 90% recorded once. The data originate from a study of blood T cell repertoires in COVID-19. Across the whole study: Samples taken during acute and convalescent COVID-19 were collected in the United States, Italy and Spain. T cells, B-cell-depleted T cells, or PBMCs provided the cDNA or gDNA that served as material.

From germline, CDR1 is ENHRY and CDR2 SYGVKD. CDR3 length equals 16 residues. V dropped 0 bases and J dropped 4 bases, with 15 bases sitting between them. The V and J genes are TRBV10-3 and TRBJ1-1; D might be TRBD1 (6 bases). Material for sequencing was peripheral blood. The source of this sequence is a man between 25 and 39 years old with COVID-19, enrolled during active disease. Here the CDR3 DNA reads TGTGCCATCAGTGAGTCACAGGGACAACGGCGCACTGAAGCTTTCTTT. It yields the protein CAISESQGQRRTEAFF.